Sequencing of this T cell receptor beta chain was carried out in a study of glioma-infiltrating T cells. Study-level results: Non-neoplastic patients had below-expected tissue-blood divergence, while all gliomas exceeded expectation. Tissue and blood shared very few CDR3 sequences.

Amplification of TCR alpha and beta CDR3 regions from RNA used iRepertoire nested multiplex PCR. For one-step reverse transcription and amplification, roughly 85-450 ng of tissue mRNA or PBMC total RNA was used. TCRdb passed the multiplex PCR reads through MiXCR, listing each CDR3 protein once. The data contain some 130,000 distinct CDR3 sequences, under 25% of them singletons. The CDR3 has 14 amino acids. CDR1 and CDR2 from the germline V gene are SGHTA and FQGNSA. The V end was cut by 5 bases, the J end by 4 bases, with 15 bases between. This clonotype was counted only a few times. The target antigen is unknown.

V gene TRBV7-2 combines with J gene TRBJ2-7; TRBD1 is a possible D gene (6 bases). This sequence originates from a human donor with low-grade glioma or glioblastoma, undergoing nonglioma brain surgery, or in good health (not recorded which). Sequencing was performed on glioma tissue, nonneoplastic brain tissue, or PBMCs (not recorded which). As DNA, the CDR3 is TGTGCCAGCAGCGCCGGGACATCGGAGTACGAGCAGTACGTC. This sequence encodes CASSAGTSEYEQYV.